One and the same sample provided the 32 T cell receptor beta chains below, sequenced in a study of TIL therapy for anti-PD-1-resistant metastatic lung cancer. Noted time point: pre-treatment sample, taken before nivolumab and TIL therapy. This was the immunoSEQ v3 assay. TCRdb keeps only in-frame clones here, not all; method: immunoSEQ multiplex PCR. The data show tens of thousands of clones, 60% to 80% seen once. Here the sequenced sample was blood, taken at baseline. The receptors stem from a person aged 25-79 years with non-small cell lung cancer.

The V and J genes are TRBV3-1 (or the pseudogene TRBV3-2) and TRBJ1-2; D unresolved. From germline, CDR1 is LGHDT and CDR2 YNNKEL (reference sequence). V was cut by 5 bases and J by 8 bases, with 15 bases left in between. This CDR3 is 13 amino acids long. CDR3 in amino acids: CASSSGRRSGYTF. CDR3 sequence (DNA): TGTGCCAGCAGCTCCGGCCGTAGGTCAGGCTACACCTTC.

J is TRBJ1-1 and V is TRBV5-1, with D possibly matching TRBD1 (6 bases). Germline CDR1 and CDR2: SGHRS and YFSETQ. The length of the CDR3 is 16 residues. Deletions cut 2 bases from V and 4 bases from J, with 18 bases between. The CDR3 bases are TGCGCCAGCAGCTTATCATCCGGGACAACGATCACTGAAGCTTTCTTT. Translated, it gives CASSLSSGTTITEAFF.

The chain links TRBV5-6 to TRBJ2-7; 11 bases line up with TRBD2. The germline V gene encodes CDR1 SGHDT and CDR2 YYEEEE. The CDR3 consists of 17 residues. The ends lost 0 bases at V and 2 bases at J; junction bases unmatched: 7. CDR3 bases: TGTGCCAGCAGCTTGGCTCATACTAGCGGGAGCGCCTACGAGCAGTACTTC. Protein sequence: CASSLAHTSGSAYEQYF.

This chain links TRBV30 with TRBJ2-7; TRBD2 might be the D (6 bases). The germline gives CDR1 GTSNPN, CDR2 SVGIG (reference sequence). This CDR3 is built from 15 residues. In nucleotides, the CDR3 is TGTGCTTCACCTAGCGCCAACTCGGGAGTGTACGAGCAGTACTTC. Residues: CASPSANSGVYEQYF.

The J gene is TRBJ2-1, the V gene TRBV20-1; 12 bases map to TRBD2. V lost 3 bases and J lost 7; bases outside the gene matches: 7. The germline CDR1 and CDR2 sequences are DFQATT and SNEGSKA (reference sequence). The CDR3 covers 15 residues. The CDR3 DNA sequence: TGCAGTGCTAGTTCTCTACTAGCGGGAGGAAATGAGCAGTTCTTC. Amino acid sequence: CSASSLLAGGNEQFF.

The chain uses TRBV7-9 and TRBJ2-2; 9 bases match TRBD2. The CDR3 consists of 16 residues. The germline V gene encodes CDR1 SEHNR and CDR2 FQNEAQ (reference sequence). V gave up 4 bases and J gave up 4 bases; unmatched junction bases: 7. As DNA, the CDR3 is TGTGCCAGCAGCTCCGGGGTAGCGGGAGTCACCGGGGAGCTGTTTTTT. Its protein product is CASSSGVAGVTGELFF.

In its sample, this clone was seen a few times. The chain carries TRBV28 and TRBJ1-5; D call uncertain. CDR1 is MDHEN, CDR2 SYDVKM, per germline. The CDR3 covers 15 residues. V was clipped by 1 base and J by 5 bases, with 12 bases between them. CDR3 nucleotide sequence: TGTGCCAGCAGTTTATCGGGTAGGATGGATCAGCCCCAGCATTTT. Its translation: CASSLSGRMDQPQHF.

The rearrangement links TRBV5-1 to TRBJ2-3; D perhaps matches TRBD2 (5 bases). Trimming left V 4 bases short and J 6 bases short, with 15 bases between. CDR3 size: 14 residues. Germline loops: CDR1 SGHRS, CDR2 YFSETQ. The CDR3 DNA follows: TGCGCCAGCAGCCCCGGGGTTCAATCCGATACGCAGTATTTT. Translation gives CASSPGVQSDTQYF.

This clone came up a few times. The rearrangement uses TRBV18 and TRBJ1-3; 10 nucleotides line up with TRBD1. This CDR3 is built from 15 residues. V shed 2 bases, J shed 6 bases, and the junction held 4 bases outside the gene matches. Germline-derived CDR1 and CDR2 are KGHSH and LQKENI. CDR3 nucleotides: TGTGCCAGCTCACCATGGGACAGGGGCCCAAACACCATATATTTT. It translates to CASSPWDRGPNTIYF. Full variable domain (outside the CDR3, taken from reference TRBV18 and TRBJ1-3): NAGVMQNPRHLVRRRGQEARLRCSPMKGHSHVYWYRQLPEEGLKFMVYLQKENIIDESGMPKERFSAEFPKEGPSILRIQQVVRGDSAAYFCASSPWDRGPNTIYFGEGSWLTVV.

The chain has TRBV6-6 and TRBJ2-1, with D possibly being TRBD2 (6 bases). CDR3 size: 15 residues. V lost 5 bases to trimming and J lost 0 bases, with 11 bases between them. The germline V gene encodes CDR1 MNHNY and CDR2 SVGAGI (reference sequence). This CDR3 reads CASSLAFSSYNEQFF. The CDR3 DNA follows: TGTGCCAGCAGTCTAGCGTTCAGCTCCTACAATGAGCAGTTCTTC.

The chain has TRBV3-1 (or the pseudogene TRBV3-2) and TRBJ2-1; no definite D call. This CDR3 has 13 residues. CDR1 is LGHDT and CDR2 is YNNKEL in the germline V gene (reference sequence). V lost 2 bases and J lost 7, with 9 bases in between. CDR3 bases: TGTGCCAGCAGCCAACTCCTAGGGAATGAGCAGTTCTTC. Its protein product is CASSQLLGNEQFF.

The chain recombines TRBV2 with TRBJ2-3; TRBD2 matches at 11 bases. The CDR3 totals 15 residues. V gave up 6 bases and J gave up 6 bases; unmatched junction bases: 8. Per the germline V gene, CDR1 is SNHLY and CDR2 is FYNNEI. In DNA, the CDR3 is TGTGCCAGCAGATCCACCCTAGCGGGAGGTGATACGCAGTATTTT. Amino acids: CASRSTLAGGDTQYF.

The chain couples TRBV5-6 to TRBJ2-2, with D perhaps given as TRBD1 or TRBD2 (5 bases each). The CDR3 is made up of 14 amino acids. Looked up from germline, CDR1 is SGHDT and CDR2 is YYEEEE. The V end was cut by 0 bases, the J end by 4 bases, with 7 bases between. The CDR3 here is CASSLVGRTGELFF. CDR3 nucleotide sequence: TGTGCCAGCAGCTTGGTGGGACGCACCGGGGAGCTGTTTTTT.

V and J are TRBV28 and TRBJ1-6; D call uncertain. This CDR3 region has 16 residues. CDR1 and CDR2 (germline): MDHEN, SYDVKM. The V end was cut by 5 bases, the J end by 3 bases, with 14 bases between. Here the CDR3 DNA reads TGTGCCAGCAGTACCCCCGGAGGGAACTATAATTCACCCCTCCACTTT. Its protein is CASSTPGGNYNSPLHF.

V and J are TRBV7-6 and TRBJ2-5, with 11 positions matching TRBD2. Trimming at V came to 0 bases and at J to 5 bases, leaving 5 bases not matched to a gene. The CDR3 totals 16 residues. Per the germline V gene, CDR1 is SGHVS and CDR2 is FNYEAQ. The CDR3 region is CASSLAATSGSETQYF. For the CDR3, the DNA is TGTGCCAGCAGCTTAGCGGCAACTAGCGGGAGTGAGACCCAGTACTTC.

In DNA, the CDR3 is TGTGCCAGCAGTGGTAGCGGTTACGAGCAGTACTTC. This codes for CASSGSGYEQYF. The chain uses TRBV12-3 or TRBV12-4 and TRBJ2-7; maybe TRBD2 (6 bases). Trimming stripped 5 bases from V and 4 bases from J, with 9 bases between. The CDR3 has 12 amino acids.

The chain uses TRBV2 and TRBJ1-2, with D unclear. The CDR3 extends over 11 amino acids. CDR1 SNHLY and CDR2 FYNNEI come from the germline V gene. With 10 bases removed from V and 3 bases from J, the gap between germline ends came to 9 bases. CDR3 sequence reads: CATKRDYGYTF. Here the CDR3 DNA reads TGTGCCACCAAAAGGGACTATGGCTACACCTTC.

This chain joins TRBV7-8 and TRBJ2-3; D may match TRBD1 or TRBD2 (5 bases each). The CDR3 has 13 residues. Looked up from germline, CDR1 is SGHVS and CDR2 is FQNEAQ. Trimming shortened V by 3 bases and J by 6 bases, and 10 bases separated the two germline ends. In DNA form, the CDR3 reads TGTGCCAGCAGCTTCAGAGGGGCCGATACGCAGTATTTT. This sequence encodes CASSFRGADTQYF.

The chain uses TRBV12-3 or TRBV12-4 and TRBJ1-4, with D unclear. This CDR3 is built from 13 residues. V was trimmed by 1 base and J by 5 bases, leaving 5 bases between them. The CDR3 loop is CASSLGVNEKLFF. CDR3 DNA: TGTGCCAGCAGTTTAGGGGTAAATGAAAAACTGTTTTTT.

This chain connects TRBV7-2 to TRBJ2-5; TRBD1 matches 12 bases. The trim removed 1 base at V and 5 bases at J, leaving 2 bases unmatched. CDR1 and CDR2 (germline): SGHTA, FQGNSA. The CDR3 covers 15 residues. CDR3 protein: CASSLVGQGAETQYF. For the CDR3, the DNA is TGTGCCAGCAGCTTAGTGGGACAGGGGGCGGAGACCCAGTACTTC.

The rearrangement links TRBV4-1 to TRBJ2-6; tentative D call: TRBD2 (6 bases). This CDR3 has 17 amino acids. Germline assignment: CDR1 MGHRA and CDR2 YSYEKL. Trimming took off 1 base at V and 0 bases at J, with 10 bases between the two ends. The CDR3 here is CASSQGPTSSGANVLTF. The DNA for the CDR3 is TGCGCCAGCAGCCAAGGCCCGACTAGCTCTGGGGCCAACGTCCTGACTTTC.

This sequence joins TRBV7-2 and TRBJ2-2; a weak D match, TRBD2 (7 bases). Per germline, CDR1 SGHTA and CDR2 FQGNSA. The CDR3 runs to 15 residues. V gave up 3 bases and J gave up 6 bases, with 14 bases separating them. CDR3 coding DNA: TGTGCCAGCAGCTTCTCGGGGGGCCAAGCCGGGGAGCTGTTTTTT. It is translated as CASSFSGGQAGELFF.

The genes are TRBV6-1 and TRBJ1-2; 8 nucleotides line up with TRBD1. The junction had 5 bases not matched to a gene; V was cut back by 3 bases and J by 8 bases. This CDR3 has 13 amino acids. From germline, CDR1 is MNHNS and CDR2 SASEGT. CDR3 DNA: TGTGCCAGCAGTGAGAGGACAGGGTTGGGCTACACCTTC. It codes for CASSERTGLGYTF.

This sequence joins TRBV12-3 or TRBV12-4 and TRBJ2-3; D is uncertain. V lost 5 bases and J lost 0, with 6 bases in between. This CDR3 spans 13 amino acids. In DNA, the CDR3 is TGTGCCAGCAGTCGGATAAGCACAGATACGCAGTATTTT. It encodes CASSRISTDTQYF.

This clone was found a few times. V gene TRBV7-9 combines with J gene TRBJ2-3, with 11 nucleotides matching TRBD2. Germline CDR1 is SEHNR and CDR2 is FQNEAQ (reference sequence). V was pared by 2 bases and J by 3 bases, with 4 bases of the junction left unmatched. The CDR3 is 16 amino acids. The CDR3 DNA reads TGTGCCAGCAGCTTACGTACTAGCGGGAGAACAGATACGCAGTATTTT. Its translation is CASSLRTSGRTDTQYF.

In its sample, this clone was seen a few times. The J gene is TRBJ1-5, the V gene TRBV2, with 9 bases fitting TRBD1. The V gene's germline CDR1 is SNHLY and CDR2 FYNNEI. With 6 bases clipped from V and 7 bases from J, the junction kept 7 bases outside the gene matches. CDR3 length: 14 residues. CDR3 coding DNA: TGTGCCAGCAGCGGACAGGGGATGAGACAGCCCCAGCATTTT. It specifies CASSGQGMRQPQHF.

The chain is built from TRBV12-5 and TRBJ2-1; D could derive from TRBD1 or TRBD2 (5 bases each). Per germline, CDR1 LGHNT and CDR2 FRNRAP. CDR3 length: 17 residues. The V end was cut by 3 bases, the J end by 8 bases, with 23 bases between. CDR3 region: CASGLKVGPGIGDEQFF. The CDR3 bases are TGTGCTAGTGGTTTAAAAGTGGGGCCAGGGATCGGGGATGAGCAGTTCTTC.

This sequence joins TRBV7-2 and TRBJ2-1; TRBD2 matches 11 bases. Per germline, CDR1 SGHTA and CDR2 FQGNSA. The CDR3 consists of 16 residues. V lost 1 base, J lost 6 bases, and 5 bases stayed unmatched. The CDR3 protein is CASSLDILAGVNEQFF. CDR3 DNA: TGTGCCAGCAGCTTAGATATACTAGCGGGGGTCAATGAGCAGTTCTTC.

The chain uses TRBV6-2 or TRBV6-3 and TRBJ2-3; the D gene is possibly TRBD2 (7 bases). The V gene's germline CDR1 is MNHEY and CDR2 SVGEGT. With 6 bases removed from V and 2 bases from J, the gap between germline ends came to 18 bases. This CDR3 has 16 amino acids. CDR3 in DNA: TGTGCCAGCAGCCGATTAGGGGGGGGATACACAGATACGCAGTATTTT. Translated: CASSRLGGGYTDTQYF.

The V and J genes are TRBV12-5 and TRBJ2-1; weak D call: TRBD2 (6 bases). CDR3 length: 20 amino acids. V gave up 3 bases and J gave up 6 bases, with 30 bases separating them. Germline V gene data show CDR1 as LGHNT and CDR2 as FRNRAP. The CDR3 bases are TGTGCTAGTGGTTTCCACCTAATGTTAACCGGGACTGTAACCATCAATGAGCAGTTCTTC. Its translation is CASGFHLMLTGTVTINEQFF.

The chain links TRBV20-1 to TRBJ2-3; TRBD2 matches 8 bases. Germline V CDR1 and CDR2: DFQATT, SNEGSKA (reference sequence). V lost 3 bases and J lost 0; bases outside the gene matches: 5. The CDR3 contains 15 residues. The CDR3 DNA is TGCAGTGCTAGTCGGGGGGGACCCAGCACAGATACGCAGTATTTT. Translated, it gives CSASRGGPSTDTQYF.

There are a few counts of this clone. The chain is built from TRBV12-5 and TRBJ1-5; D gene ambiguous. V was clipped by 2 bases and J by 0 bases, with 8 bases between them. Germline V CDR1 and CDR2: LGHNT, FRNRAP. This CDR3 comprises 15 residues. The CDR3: CASGLWGHSNQPQHF. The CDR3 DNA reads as TGTGCTAGTGGTTTGTGGGGTCATAGCAATCAGCCCCAGCATTTT.